This entry is about one TCR beta chain. Its antigen is undetermined. PCR involved 60 Vbeta and 13 Jbeta primers. Clones were sequenced by immunoSEQ multiplex PCR, and TCRdb holds only the in-frame ones, with some missing. Counted here are fewer than 200,000 clones, roughly 76% occurring once; the ten biggest clones make up over 1.1%. Germline loops: CDR1 SGHRS, CDR2 YFSETQ. The CDR3 extends over 13 amino acids. V gave up 0 bases and J gave up 5 bases, with 7 bases separating them. This sample is part of a study of cytomegalovirus exposure and HLA in healthy donors. For the study at large: Sequencing of 150 million to 200 million T cells in an earlier analysis found 95 million to 120 million unique TCR beta sequences.

Findings and caveats of the study: Accurate HLA-A and HLA-B prediction from TCR beta sequences was reported for most subjects. A later analysis found common viral pathogens apparently linked to several of the most significant clusters.

The sequence was obtained from a man aged 55 to 70 in good health and CMV-seronegative. The V and J genes are TRBV5-1 and TRBJ2-3; D gene unclear. Material: PBMCs. In DNA, the CDR3 is TGCGCCAGCAGCTTGGTTGCGTTAGATACGCAGTATTTT. Its translation: CASSLVALDTQYF.